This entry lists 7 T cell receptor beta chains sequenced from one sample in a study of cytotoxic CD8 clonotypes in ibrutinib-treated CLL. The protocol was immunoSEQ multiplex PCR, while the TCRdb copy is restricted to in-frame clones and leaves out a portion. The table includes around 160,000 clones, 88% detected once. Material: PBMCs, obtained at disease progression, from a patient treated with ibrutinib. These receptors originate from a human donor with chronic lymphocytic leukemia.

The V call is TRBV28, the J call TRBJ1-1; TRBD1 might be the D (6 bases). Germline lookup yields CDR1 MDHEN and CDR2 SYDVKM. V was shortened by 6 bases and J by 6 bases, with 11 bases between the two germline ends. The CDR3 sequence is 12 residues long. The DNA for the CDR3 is TGTGCCAGCAGGACAGGACACCCTGAAGCTTTCTTT. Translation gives CASRTGHPEAFF.

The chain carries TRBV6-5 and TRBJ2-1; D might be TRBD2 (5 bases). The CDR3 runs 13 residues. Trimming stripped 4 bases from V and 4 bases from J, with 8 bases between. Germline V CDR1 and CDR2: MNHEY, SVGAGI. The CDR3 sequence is CASSSRTYNEQFF. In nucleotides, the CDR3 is TGTGCCAGCAGTTCCCGGACTTACAATGAGCAGTTCTTC.

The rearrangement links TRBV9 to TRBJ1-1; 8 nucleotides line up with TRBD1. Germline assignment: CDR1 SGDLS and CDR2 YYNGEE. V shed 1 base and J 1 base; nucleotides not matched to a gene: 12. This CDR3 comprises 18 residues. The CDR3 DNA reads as TGTGCCAGCAGCGTATCGAGACAGGGGACTTTTTCGAACACTGAAGCTTTCTTT. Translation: CASSVSRQGTFSNTEAFF.

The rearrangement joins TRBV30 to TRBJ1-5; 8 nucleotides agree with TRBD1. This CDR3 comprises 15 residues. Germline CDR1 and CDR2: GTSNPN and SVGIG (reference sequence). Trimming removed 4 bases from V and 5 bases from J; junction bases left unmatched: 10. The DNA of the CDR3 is TGTGCCTGGACAACCGGACAGGGAAGGCATCAGCCCCAGCATTTT. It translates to CAWTTGQGRHQPQHF.

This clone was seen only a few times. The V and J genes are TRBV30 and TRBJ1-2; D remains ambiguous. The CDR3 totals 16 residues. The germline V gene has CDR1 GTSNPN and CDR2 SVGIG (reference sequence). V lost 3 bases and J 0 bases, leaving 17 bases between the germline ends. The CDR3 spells CAWRVGRRNPNYGYTF. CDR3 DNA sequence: TGTGCCTGGAGAGTCGGACGGAGAAATCCTAACTATGGCTACACCTTC.

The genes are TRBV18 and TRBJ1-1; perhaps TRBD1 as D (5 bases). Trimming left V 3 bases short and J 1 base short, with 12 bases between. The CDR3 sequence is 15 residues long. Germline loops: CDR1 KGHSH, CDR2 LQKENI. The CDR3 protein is CASSPRGGQNTEAFF. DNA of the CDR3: TGTGCCAGCTCACCGAGGGGAGGACAGAACACTGAAGCTTTCTTT.

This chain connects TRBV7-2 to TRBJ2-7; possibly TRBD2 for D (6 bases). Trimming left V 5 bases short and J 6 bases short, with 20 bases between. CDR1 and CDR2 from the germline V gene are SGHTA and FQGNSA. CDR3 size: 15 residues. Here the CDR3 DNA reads TGTGCCAGCAGCACATCCGGGCTAGCGCCCGCCGAGCAGTACTTC. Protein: CASSTSGLAPAEQYF.